The clone carrying this T cell receptor beta chain is medium-sized. The source of the sample is a study of spatial heterogeneity in lung cancer. Across the whole study: Consistent detection of more beta-chain than alpha-chain sequences was observed. Mean representation of each unique TCR and UMI combination in the raw reads exceeded nine occurrences.

Each molecule of TCR cDNA was tagged with one unique molecular identifier. TCRdb analysed the 5' RACE reads with MiXCR anew, one entry per CDR3 protein. Found here are 4,000 or so distinct CDR3 sequences, roughly a fifth of them singletons; the top ten hold about 23%. The sample's time point: sample taken at primary tumor resection. Researchers sequenced whole RNA taken from tumor, nontumor lung or frozen PBMC without sorting. There were approximately 69 donors, all of them untreated patients with early-stage non-small cell lung cancer. Material: normal lung tissue next to the tumor, obtained at surgery. The sequence derives from a female donor with early-stage non-small cell lung cancer.

This CDR3 reads CASSLNRQSTDTQYF. The CDR3 coding sequence is TGTGCCAGCAGCTTAAATAGGCAGAGCACAGATACGCAGTATTTT. The V gene is TRBV7-6, the J gene TRBJ2-3; D not resolved. Germline CDR1 SGHVS, CDR2 FNYEAQ. Trimming took 2 bases from V and 0 from J, leaving 9 bases between them. The CDR3 length is 15 residues.